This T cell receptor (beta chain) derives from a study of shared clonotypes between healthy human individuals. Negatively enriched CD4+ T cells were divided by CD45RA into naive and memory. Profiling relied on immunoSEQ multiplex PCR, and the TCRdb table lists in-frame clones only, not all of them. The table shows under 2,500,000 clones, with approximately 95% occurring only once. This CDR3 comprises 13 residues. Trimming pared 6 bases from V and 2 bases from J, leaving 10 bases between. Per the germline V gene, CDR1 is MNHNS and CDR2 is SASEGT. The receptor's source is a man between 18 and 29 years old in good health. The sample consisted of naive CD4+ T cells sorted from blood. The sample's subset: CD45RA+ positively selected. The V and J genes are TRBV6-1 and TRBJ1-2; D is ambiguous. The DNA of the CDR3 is TGTGCCAGCAGGACCGACACCAACTATGGCTACACCTTC. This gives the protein CASRTDTNYGYTF.